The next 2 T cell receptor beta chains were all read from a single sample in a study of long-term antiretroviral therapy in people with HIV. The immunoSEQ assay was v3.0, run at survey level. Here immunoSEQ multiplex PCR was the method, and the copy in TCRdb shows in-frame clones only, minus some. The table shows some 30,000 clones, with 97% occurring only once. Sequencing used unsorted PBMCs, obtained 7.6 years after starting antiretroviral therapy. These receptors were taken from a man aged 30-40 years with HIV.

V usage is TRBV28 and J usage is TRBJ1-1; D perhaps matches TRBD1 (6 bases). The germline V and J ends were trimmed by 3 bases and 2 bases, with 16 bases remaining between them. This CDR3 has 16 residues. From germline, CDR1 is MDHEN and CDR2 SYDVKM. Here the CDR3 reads CASSFPLRTANTEAFF. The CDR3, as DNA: TGTGCCAGCAGTTTCCCCCTCAGGACAGCCAACACTGAAGCTTTCTTT.

In DNA, the CDR3 is TGCGCCAGCAGCCAAAGGTCATTGGGTGAGAACTATGGCTACACCTTC. Its translation is CASSQRSLGENYGYTF. J is TRBJ1-2 and V is TRBV4-3; D is unresolved. The CDR3 runs to 16 residues. Germline V gene data show CDR1 as LGHNA and CDR2 as YSLEER. Trimming cost V 2 bases and J 2 bases, with 15 bases left between them.